The 9 T cell receptor beta chains below come from one sample, sequenced in a study of graft-versus-host responses after intestinal transplantation. Here immunoSEQ multiplex PCR was the method, and the copy in TCRdb shows in-frame clones only, minus some. The table lists roughly 14,000 clones, just under 30% of them singletons. Material: alloreactive CD4+ T cells from a mixed lymphocyte reaction culture, obtained before intestinal transplant. The subset here: CFSE-low proliferating T cells sorted from approximately 6-day pre-transplant mixed lymphocyte reaction (GvH or HvG direction). The receptors here all came from a human patient who received an intestinal transplant.

J is TRBJ1-5 and V is TRBV28, with D perhaps matching TRBD1 (6 bases). This CDR3 contains 17 residues. V shed 6 bases and J shed 4 bases, with 22 bases lying between them. CDR1 is MDHEN and CDR2 is SYDVKM in the germline V gene. CDR3 nucleotide sequence: TGTGCCAGCAGGCGGGGGGGACACTCAAGTAGAAATCAGCCCCAGCATTTT. Encoded protein: CASRRGGHSSRNQPQHF.

This chain connects TRBV5-1 to TRBJ2-1; D ambiguous. V lost 0 bases and J lost 7, with 8 bases in between. CDR3 length equals 13 residues. Germline CDR1 SGHRS, CDR2 YFSETQ. The CDR3 reads CASSLAGPNEQFF. The CDR3, as DNA: TGCGCCAGCAGCTTGGCGGGCCCAAATGAGCAGTTCTTC. Drawing the rest from reference TRBV5-1 and TRBJ2-1, the complete variable domain is KAGVTQTPRYLIKTRGQQVTLSCSPISGHRSVSWYQQTPGQGLQFLFEYFSETQRNKGNFPGRFSGRQFSNSRSEMNVSTLELGDSALYLCASSLAGPNEQFFGPGTRLTVL.

The chain couples TRBV1 to TRBJ2-6. TRBV1 constitutes a pseudogene. This CDR3 has 18 amino acids. CDR3: CTSRTLRLCTNRTNALTF. In DNA, the CDR3 is TGCACCAGCAGAACCCTTCGTTTGTGCACAAATCGGACCAACGCCCTGACTTTC.

There are a few counts of this clone. V gene TRBV28 combines with J gene TRBJ2-3, with 8 bases aligning to TRBD1. Trimming took 6 bases from V and 2 from J; bases not matched to a gene: 13. Per germline, CDR1 MDHEN and CDR2 SYDVKM. The length of the CDR3 is 17 residues. For the CDR3, the DNA is TGTGCCAGCAGCCCTAGACAGGGGCCGCGCCCCACAGATACGCAGTATTTT. It is translated as CASSPRQGPRPTDTQYF. The variable domain in full, completed from reference TRBV28 and TRBJ2-3, reads DVKVTQSSRYLVKRTGEKVFLECVQDMDHENMFWYRQDPGLGLRLIYFSYDVKMKEKGDIPEGYSVSREKKERFSLILESASTNQTSMYLCASSPRQGPRPTDTQYFGPGTRLTVL.

This sequence joins TRBV6-5 and TRBJ1-2; TRBD1 might be the D (6 bases). The CDR3 totals 14 residues. Germline CDR1 and CDR2: MNHEY and SVGAGI. Trimming left V 5 bases short and J 4 bases short, with 14 bases between. In DNA, the CDR3 is TGTGCCAGCAGTGGGGGATGGGGGCCCTATGGCTACACCTTC. Translation gives CASSGGWGPYGYTF.

There are a few counts of this clone. This rearrangement joins TRBV18 to TRBJ2-1; TRBD2 matches at 11 bases. CDR1 is KGHSH and CDR2 is LQKENI in the germline V gene. The CDR3 is 15 amino acids. V lost 3 bases and J lost 6; bases outside the gene matches: 4. Here the CDR3 DNA reads TGTGCCAGCTCACCGACTAGCGGGAAGGGCAATGAGCAGTTCTTC. Translated, it gives CASSPTSGKGNEQFF.

The chain carries TRBV5-1 and TRBJ1-3; possibly TRBD1 for D (5 bases). V lost 4 bases and J lost 4, with 9 bases in between. The CDR3 has 13 residues. Germline loops: CDR1 SGHRS, CDR2 YFSETQ. For the CDR3, the DNA is TGCGCCAGCAGCAGTCGACAGGGAAACACCATATATTTT. Translating it yields CASSSRQGNTIYF. Using reference TRBV5-1 and TRBJ1-3 for the parts outside the CDR3, the full variable domain is KAGVTQTPRYLIKTRGQQVTLSCSPISGHRSVSWYQQTPGQGLQFLFEYFSETQRNKGNFPGRFSGRQFSNSRSEMNVSTLELGDSALYLCASSSRQGNTIYFGEGSWLTVV.

The chain has TRBV6-5 and TRBJ1-2; possibly TRBD1 for D (5 bases). Germline CDR1 is MNHEY and CDR2 is SVGAGI. The V end was cut by 6 bases, the J end by 8 bases, with 10 bases between. The CDR3 is 11 amino acids. DNA for the CDR3: TGTGCCAGCAGAGACAGTACCGGCTACACCTTC. Translation gives CASRDSTGYTF.

V is TRBV29-1 and J is TRBJ2-1; a weak D match, TRBD1 (6 bases). The CDR3 runs 15 residues. The germline V gene has CDR1 SQVTM and CDR2 ANQGSEA. Trimming shortened V by 2 bases and J by 5 bases, and 16 bases separated the two germline ends. In DNA, the CDR3 is TGCAGCGTTGAAAAGGGGGTTGTTGGCAACAATGAGCAGTTCTTC. Translation gives CSVEKGVVGNNEQFF.